This TCR beta chain was sequenced in a study of T-cell reconstitution after alpha-beta-depleted transplantation in children. Molecular barcoding with unique molecular identifiers was used for the TCRbeta library. TCRdb reprocessed the PCR reads with MiXCR, giving one entry per CDR3 protein. The sample lists hundreds of thousands of distinct CDR3 sequences, under 12% occurring once. This CDR3 comprises 13 residues. V gave up 4 bases and J gave up 7 bases; unmatched junction bases: 4. Per germline, CDR1 SEHNR and CDR2 FQNEAQ (reference sequence). This clonotype came up many times. The antigen remains undetermined. Findings and limits, study-wide: For some patients, TCRbeta diversity was high at day 60 because of recipient T cells and thymic progenitors that survived. Roughly two months post-transplant, alpha-beta T cells reportedly originated from several hundred graft clones that had expanded. Once a year had passed after transplant, T-cell counts and diversity came mostly from newly produced T cells.

The V gene is TRBV7-9, the J gene TRBJ2-4; 7 bases align to TRBD1. This receptor was identified in a child under 10 years old with inherited bone marrow failure, due to receive a stem cell transplant. The sample in question was PBMCs, obtained before TCRalphabeta/CD19-depleted stem cell transplant. The CDR3 DNA follows: TGTGCCAGCAGCTCCCCGACAGGGAACATTCAGTACTTC. As protein: CASSSPTGNIQYF.